This TCR beta chain derives from a study of cytomegalovirus exposure and HLA in healthy donors. The CDR3 runs 12 residues. Germline assignment: CDR1 MNHEY and CDR2 SVGAGI. The study's findings and limits: In a later analysis, TCR association rates varied by HLA locus: DRB1 most, HLA-C fewest. Later findings reportedly placed an Asian-associated ancestry cluster below the approximately 670-donor mean for N-insertions. Reportedly, diagnosis of cytomegalovirus status by the classifier showed high specificity and sensitivity. In an earlier analysis, productive rearrangement rates for most beta V segments clustered near 87% or 30%.

This clone was counted a few times. Antigen unknown. One junction end does not reproduce the germline sequence, and a read error may be involved. This PCR relied on a set of 60 Vbeta primers and 13 Jbeta primers. The assay was immunoSEQ multiplex PCR, and TCRdb's table has in-frame clones only and misses some. The sample records about 150,000 clones, 84% being singletons. V and J are TRBV6-5 and TRBJ2-3; 7 bases map to TRBD1. Sequenced input: PBMCs. This TCR was recovered from a girl aged 10 to 17 in good health and CMV-seropositive. Here the CDR3 reads CASSYPTGKPLF. The CDR3 DNA reads as TGTGCCAGCAGTTACCCGACAGGGAAGCCGCTCTTT.